The clone carrying this T cell receptor beta chain has a single count. Its specificity is not known. Thymus tissue for the work was resected from patients undergoing corrective heart surgery. TCRdb keeps only in-frame clones here, not all; method: immunoSEQ multiplex PCR. The sample includes around 130,000 clones, around 94% of them seen just once. The sample comes from a study of human thymus T cells. Overall study findings and caveats: Unrelated people showed highly overlapping thymic repertoires, related research reported.

The CDR3 runs to 15 residues. Per the germline V gene, CDR1 is SGHNT and CDR2 is YYREEE (reference sequence). The ends lost 3 bases at V and 10 bases at J; junction bases unmatched: 10. The chain links TRBV5-4 to TRBJ2-1; TRBD2 aligns across 10 bases. The sequencing input was thymus tissue. The TCR originated in a boy in the first two years of life with a congenital heart defect but otherwise immunologically healthy. CDR3: CASSSRTSGALEQFF. The CDR3 DNA follows: TGTGCCAGCAGCTCCCGGACTAGCGGCGCCCTCGAGCAGTTCTTC.